Below are 22 T cell receptor beta chains sequenced from a single sample in a study of metastatic and nonmetastatic thyroid tumors. MiXCR was used by TCRdb to re-call the PCR reads. In the table there are about 40,000 clones, approximately 17% of which are singletons. Thyroid surgery had not been preceded by any treatment in any patient. The sequenced material came from tumor tissue. All receptors come from a female donor with papillary thyroid cancer or a benign thyroid nodule (not recorded which). Some clones in this sample may be carry-over from other donors' samples.

The CDR3 bases are TGTGCCAGCAGTGAGACTAGCGGATCGGGCGAGCAGTACTTC. This sequence encodes CASSETSGSGEQYF. The rearrangement uses TRBV2 and TRBJ2-7, with 9 bases lining up with TRBD2. Germline lookup yields CDR1 SNHLY and CDR2 FYNNEI. CDR3 length: 14 residues. With 3 bases clipped from V and 6 bases from J, the junction kept 6 bases outside the gene matches.

Comment on this clone: This may stem from a read error, because a much larger clone lies one nucleotide away. The chain has TRBV15 and TRBJ2-1; the match to TRBD1 covers 7 bases. Germline CDR1 is LNHNV and CDR2 is YYDKDF (reference sequence). The V gene end was trimmed by 4 bases and the J gene end by 9 bases; junction bases not matched to a gene: 12. This CDR3 is 15 amino acids long. The CDR3 reads CATSKARDRKSEQFF. The CDR3 bases are TGTGCCACCAGCAAGGCCCGGGACAGAAAAAGTGAGCAGTTCTTC.

Only one count was recorded for this clone. The chain is built from TRBV7-8 and TRBJ2-1, with D maybe TRBD2 (7 bases). Germline CDR1 SGHVS, CDR2 FQNEAQ. CDR3 size: 20 residues. V shed 5 bases and J shed 0 bases, with 26 bases lying between them. DNA for the CDR3: TGTGCCAGCAGCCTACGACTAGAGGGGGGGCTCCTCACCTCCTACAATGAGCAGTTCTTC. Encoded protein: CASSLRLEGGLLTSYNEQFF.

The J gene is TRBJ2-1, the V gene TRBV12-5, with D possibly TRBD1 on 5 matching bases. Germline CDR1 and CDR2: LGHNT and FRNRAP. The CDR3 contains 15 residues. Deletions cut 7 bases from V and 0 bases from J, with 13 bases between. CDR3 nucleotide sequence: TGTGCTAGTGTTTCAGGGCCAAACTCCTACAATGAGCAGTTCTTC. Its translation is CASVSGPNSYNEQFF.

This clone was detected many times. The rearrangement links TRBV5-6 to TRBJ1-2; a possible D gene is TRBD1 (6 bases). V lost 4 bases, J lost 6 bases, and 16 bases lay in between. Germline values: CDR1 SGHDT, CDR2 YYEEEE. CDR3 length equals 14 residues. CDR3 protein: CASSRSGTLNGYTF. In DNA form, the CDR3 reads TGTGCCAGCAGCCGGTCGGGGACATTGAATGGCTACACCTTC. Together with reference TRBV5-6 and TRBJ1-2, the CDR3 gives the full variable domain: DAGVTQSPTHLIKTRGQQVTLRCSPKSGHDTVSWYQQALGQGPQFIFQYYEEEERQRGNFPDRFSGHQFPNYSSELNVNALLLGDSALYLCASSRSGTLNGYTFGSGTRLTVV.

This clone was detected ten times or more. CDR3 sequence reads: CATPLGDGLMGWTEAFF. CDR3 nucleotide sequence: TGTGCCACCCCCTTAGGGGATGGATTAATGGGTTGGACTGAAGCTTTCTTT. V usage is TRBV6-4 and J usage is TRBJ1-1; D is perhaps TRBD1 (5 bases). CDR1 and CDR2 (germline): MRHNA, SNTAGT. The CDR3 has 17 amino acids. The V end was cut by 10 bases, the J end by 5 bases, with 29 bases between.

In the case of this clone: With a much larger clone just one base away, this may be a read error. The rearrangement links TRBV20-1 to TRBJ2-3; D is ambiguous. This CDR3 has 15 amino acids. From germline, CDR1 is DFQATT and CDR2 SNEGSKA (reference sequence). This chain's CDR3 is CGARDRADFTDTQYF. The DNA of the CDR3 is TGCGGTGCTAGAGATCGGGCAGACTTCACAGATACGCAGTATTTT.

On this clone itself: An end of the junction differs from the germline gene, which may be a read error. The V call is TRBV9, the J call TRBJ2-7; D tentatively reads TRBD1 or TRBD2 (6 bases each). Germline CDR1 is SGDLS and CDR2 is YYNGEE. This CDR3 has 15 residues. The CDR3 loop reads CASSVGGGLEGELYF. CDR3 nucleotide sequence: TGTGCCAGCAGCGTAGGAGGGGGGCTCGAAGGCGAGCTGTACTTC.

This clone has at least ten counts. The rearrangement joins TRBV20-1 to TRBJ2-7, with a weak D call TRBD1 (6 bases). Germline CDR1 is DFQATT and CDR2 is SNEGSKA (reference sequence). With 3 bases removed from V and 7 bases from J, the gap between germline ends came to 16 bases. The CDR3 totals 13 residues. The CDR3 nucleotides read TGCAGTGCTAGGCAGGGCGGCAGGGGAGAGCAGTACTTC. Its protein product is CSARQGGRGEQYF.

This clone was recorded at least ten times. The chain recombines TRBV29-1 with TRBJ2-7; D gene ambiguous. Trimming removed 5 bases at V and 5 bases at J, with 16 bases between. CDR3 size: 13 residues. CDR1 and CDR2 from the germline V gene are SQVTM and ANQGSEA. In DNA, the CDR3 is TGCAGCGTTTTTAAGGGTTGGTCGGACGAGCAGTACTTC. This gives the protein CSVFKGWSDEQYF.

This clone was found many times. V is TRBV7-9 and J is TRBJ2-7; no clear D. The germline gives CDR1 SEHNR, CDR2 FQNEAQ (reference sequence). This CDR3 has 12 amino acids. Trimming removed 0 bases from V and 2 bases from J, with 2 bases in between. CDR3 nucleotide sequence: TGTGCCAGCAGCTTAGCTACCTACGAGCAGTACTTC. This translates into CASSLATYEQYF.

This clone was counted ten times or more. The chain recombines TRBV24-1 with TRBJ1-2; 8 bases align to TRBD1. With 4 bases clipped from V and 5 bases from J, the junction kept 5 bases outside the gene matches. Germline CDR1 KGHDR, CDR2 SFDVKD. The CDR3 sequence is 14 residues long. The CDR3 spells CATSEPGQEYGYTF. CDR3 sequence (DNA): TGTGCCACCAGTGAACCGGGACAGGAGTATGGCTACACCTTC.

This sequence joins TRBV6-1 and TRBJ2-1, with 12 bases aligning to TRBD2. CDR1 is MNHNS, CDR2 SASEGT, per germline. The CDR3 is made up of 15 amino acids. J gave up 9 bases and V 6 bases, and 9 bases lay outside the gene matches. CDR3 amino acids: CASSRLAGAPREQFF. The CDR3 nucleotides read TGTGCCAGCAGCCGACTAGCGGGAGCGCCCCGTGAGCAGTTCTTC.

This clone was counted many times. The chain carries TRBV7-2 and TRBJ2-1, with unresolved D. CDR1 SGHTA and CDR2 FQGNSA come from the germline V gene. The CDR3 contains 13 residues. V dropped 5 bases and J dropped 2 bases, with 7 bases sitting between them. The CDR3 region has the DNA TGTGCCAGCAGCGTAGGGACCTACAATGAGCAGTTCTTC. It is translated as CASSVGTYNEQFF.

This chain uses TRBV7-8 with TRBJ2-2; D not resolved. The CDR3 runs to 16 residues. Between the trimmed V and J ends, which lost 3 bases and 4 bases, there was a span of 15 bases. Germline-derived CDR1 and CDR2 are SGHVS and FQNEAQ. DNA for the CDR3: TGTGCCAGCAGCTTCGGTACACATTGGGTCACCGGGGAGCTGTTTTTT. It is translated as CASSFGTHWVTGELFF.

The sample holds many counts of this clone. This sequence joins TRBV6-6 and TRBJ1-3, with unresolved D. Germline V CDR1 and CDR2: MNHNY, SVGAGI (reference sequence). Trimming stripped 0 bases from V and 0 bases from J, with 9 bases between. The CDR3 consists of 16 residues. CDR3 amino acids: CASSYSDISSGNTIYF. The CDR3 coding sequence is TGTGCCAGCAGTTACTCAGACATTAGCTCTGGAAACACCATATATTTT.

With respect to this clone: This could be a read error, since a much larger clone is one nucleotide away. The rearrangement links TRBV6-1 to TRBJ2-2, with D uncertain. The CDR3 extends over 15 amino acids. Per the germline V gene, CDR1 is MNHNS and CDR2 is SASEGT. The CDR3, as DNA: TGTGCCAGCAGTGTGCGCAGGATAAACACCGTGGAGCTGTTTTTT. Protein sequence: CASSVRRINTVELFF.

This clone was found a few times. Possible read error: a much larger clone is one base away. V usage is TRBV19 and J usage is TRBJ2-3; D unclear. From germline, CDR1 is LNHDA and CDR2 SQIVND (reference sequence). The CDR3 sequence is 13 residues long. Trimming left V 5 bases short and J 4 bases short, with 10 bases between. The CDR3 DNA is TGTGCCAGTAGTGAAGTTTGGGCAGATACGCAGTATTTT. It is translated as CASSEVWADTQYF.

V usage is TRBV3-1 and J usage is TRBJ2-1, with D maybe TRBD2 (5 bases). Per the germline V gene, CDR1 is LGHDT and CDR2 is YNNKEL (reference sequence). The V end was cut by 6 bases, the J end by 5 bases, with 17 bases between. The CDR3 extends over 15 amino acids. The chain's CDR3 is CASRRLDAGHNEQFF. The CDR3 DNA sequence: TGTGCCAGCAGACGCCTAGATGCGGGCCACAATGAGCAGTTCTTC.

In its sample, this clone ranks as medium-sized (0.01 to 0.1%). V gene TRBV6-5 combines with J gene TRBJ2-1; 13 positions match TRBD2. Per germline, CDR1 MNHEY and CDR2 SVGAGI. CDR3 length: 17 residues. V lost 4 bases to trimming and J lost 7 bases; unmatched junction nucleotides: 10. CDR3 DNA sequence: TGTGCCAGCAGTTCGACTAGCGGGGGGATTCTGTGGAATGAGCAGTTCTTC. Amino acid sequence: CASSSTSGGILWNEQFF.

This clone has a count of ten or more. The chain has TRBV3-1 and TRBJ2-7; the match to TRBD2 covers 11 bases. Germline assignment: CDR1 LGHDT and CDR2 YNNKEL (reference sequence). V shed 5 bases and J 3 bases; nucleotides not matched to a gene: 9. The CDR3 consists of 16 residues. In DNA, the CDR3 is TGTGCCAGCAGCGATCAGGGACTAGCGGTGGTCTACGAGCAGTACTTC. As protein: CASSDQGLAVVYEQYF.

The chain links TRBV7-8 to TRBJ2-7; D call uncertain. The CDR3 runs 15 residues. Trimming removed 1 base from V and 0 bases from J, with 10 bases in between. Germline CDR1 SGHVS, CDR2 FQNEAQ. The CDR3 nucleotides are TGTGCCAGCAGCTTAGGGCACCGGAGCTCCTACGAGCAGTACTTC. The encoded protein is CASSLGHRSSYEQYF.